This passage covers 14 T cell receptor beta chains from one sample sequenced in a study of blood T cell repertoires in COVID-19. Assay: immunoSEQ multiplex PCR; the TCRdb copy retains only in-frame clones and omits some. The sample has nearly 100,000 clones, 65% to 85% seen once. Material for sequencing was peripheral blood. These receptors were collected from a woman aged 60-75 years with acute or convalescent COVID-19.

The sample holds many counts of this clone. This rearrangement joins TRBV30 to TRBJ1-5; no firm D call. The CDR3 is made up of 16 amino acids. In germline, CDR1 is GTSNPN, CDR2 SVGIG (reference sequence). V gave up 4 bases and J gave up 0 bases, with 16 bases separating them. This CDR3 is CAWNPGGPYSNQPQHF. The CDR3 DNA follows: TGTGCCTGGAACCCCGGCGGTCCGTATAGCAATCAGCCCCAGCATTTT.

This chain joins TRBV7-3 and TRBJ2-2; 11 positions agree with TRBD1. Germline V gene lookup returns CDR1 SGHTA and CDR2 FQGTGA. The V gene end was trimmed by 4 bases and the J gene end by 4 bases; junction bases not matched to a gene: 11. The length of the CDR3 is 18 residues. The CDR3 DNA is TGTGCCAGCAGCTGGTCAACGGCCGGGACAGGGGGCACCGGGGAGCTGTTTTTT. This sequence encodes CASSWSTAGTGGTGELFF.

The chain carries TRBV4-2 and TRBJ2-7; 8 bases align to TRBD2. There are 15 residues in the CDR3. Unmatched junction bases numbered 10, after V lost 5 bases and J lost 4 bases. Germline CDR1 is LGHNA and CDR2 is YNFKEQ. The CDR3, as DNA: TGTGCCAGCAGCACCCGGGGGGGGCCTGAATACGAGCAGTACTTC. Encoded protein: CASSTRGGPEYEQYF.

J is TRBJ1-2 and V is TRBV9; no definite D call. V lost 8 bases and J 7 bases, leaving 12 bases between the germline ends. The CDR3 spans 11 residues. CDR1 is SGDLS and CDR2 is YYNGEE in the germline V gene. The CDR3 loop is CASSTVSGYTF. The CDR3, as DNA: TGTGCCAGTTCAACCGTTAGTGGCTACACCTTC.

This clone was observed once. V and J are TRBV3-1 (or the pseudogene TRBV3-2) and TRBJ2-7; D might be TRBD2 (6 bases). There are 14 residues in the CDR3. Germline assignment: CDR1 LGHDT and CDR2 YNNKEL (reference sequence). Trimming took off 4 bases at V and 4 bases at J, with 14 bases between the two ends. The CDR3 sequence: CASSPGVGRYEQYF. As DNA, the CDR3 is TGTGCCAGCAGCCCGGGGGTTGGGAGGTACGAGCAGTACTTC.

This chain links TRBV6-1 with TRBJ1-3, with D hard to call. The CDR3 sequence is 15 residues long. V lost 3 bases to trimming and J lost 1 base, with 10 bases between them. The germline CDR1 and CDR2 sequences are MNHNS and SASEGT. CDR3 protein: CASSERTVSGNTIYF. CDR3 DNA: TGTGCCAGCAGTGAGAGAACAGTGTCTGGAAACACCATATATTTT.

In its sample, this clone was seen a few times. The CDR3 sequence is CASSGTGVGNTGELFF. The CDR3 coding sequence is TGTGCCAGCAGCGGGACAGGGGTTGGGAACACCGGGGAGCTGTTTTTT. The chain couples TRBV4-2 to TRBJ2-2, with TRBD1 matching 10 bases. V lost 5 bases and J lost 1; bases outside the gene matches: 4. The germline V gene encodes CDR1 LGHNA and CDR2 YNFKEQ. The CDR3 is made up of 16 amino acids.

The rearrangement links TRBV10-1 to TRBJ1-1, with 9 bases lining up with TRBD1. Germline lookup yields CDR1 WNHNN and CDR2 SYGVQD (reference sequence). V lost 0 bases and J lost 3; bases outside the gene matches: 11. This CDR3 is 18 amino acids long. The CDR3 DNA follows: TGCGCCAGCAGTGAGTCCGCAACGACAGGGGGTTTTCACACTGAAGCTTTCTTT. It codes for CASSESATTGGFHTEAFF.

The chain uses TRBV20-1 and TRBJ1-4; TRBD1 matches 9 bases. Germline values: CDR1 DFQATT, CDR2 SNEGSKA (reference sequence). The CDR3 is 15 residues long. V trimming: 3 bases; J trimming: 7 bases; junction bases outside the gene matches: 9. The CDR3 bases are TGCAGTGCTAGTCTTCCCGGACAGGGGACTGAAAAACTGTTTTTT. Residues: CSASLPGQGTEKLFF.

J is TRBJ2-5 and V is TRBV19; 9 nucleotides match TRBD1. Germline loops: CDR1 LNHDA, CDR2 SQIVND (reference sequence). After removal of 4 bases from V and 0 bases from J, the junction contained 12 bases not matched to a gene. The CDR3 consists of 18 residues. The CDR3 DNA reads TGTGCCAGTAGTAGAGACCCTTTAGGGACAGGGTACCAAGAGACCCAGTACTTC. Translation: CASSRDPLGTGYQETQYF. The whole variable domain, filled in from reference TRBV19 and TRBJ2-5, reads DGGITQSPKYLFRKEGQNVTLSCEQNLNHDAMYWYRQDPGQGLRLIYYSQIVNDFQKGDIAEGYSVSREKKESFPLTVTSAQKNPTAFYLCASSRDPLGTGYQETQYFGPGTRLLVL.

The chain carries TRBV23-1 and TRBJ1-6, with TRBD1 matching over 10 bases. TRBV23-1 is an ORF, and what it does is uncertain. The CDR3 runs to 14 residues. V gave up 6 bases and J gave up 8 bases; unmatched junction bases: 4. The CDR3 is CASSHDRGHSPLHF. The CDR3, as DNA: TGCGCCAGCAGCCACGACAGGGGGCATTCACCCCTCCACTTT.

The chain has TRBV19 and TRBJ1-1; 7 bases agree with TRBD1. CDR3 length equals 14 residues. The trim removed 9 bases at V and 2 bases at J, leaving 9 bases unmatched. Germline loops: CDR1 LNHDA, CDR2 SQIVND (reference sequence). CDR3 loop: CASFLRGHNTEAFF. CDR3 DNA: TGTGCCAGCTTTCTGAGGGGGCATAACACTGAAGCTTTCTTT.

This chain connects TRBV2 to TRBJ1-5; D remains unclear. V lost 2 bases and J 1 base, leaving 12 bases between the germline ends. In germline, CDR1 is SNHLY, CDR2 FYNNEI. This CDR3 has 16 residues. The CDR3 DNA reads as TGTGCCAGCAGTGAAAAGTCAGGCGTGAGCAATCAGCCCCAGCATTTT. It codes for CASSEKSGVSNQPQHF.

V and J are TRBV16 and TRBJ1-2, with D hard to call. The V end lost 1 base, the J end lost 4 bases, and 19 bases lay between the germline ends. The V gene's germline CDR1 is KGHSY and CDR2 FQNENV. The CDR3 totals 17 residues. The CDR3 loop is CASSQFQWRWSGYGYTF. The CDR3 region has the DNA TGTGCCAGCAGCCAATTCCAGTGGAGGTGGAGTGGCTATGGCTACACCTTC.